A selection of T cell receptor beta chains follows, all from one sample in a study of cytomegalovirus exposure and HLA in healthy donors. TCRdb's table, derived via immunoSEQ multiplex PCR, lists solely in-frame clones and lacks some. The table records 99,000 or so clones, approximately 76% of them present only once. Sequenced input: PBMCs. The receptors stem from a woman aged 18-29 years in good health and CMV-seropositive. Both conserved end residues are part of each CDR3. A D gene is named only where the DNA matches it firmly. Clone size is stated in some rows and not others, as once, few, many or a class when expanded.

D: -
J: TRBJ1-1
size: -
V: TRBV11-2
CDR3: CASSLGAGIGTEAFF
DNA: TGTGCCAGCAGCTTAGGGGCAGGGATAGGGACTGAAGCTTTCTTT

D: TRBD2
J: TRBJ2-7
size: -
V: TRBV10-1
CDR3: CASSESGLATNEQYF
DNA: TGCGCCAGCAGTGAGTCAGGACTAGCGACGAACGAGCAGTACTTC

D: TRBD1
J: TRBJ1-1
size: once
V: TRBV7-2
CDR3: CASSLGIGGGTEAFF
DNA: TGTGCCAGCAGCTTAGGGATAGGGGGCGGCACTGAAGCTTTCTTT

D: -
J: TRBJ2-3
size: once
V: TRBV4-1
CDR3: CASSQGYSTDTQYF
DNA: TGCGCCAGCAGCCAAGGTTATTCCACAGATACGCAGTATTTT

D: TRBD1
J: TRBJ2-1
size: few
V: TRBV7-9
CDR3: CASTTLGTVNNEQFF
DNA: TGTGCCAGCACCACCTTGGGGACAGTAAACAATGAGCAGTTCTTC

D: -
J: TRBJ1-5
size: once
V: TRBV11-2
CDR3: CASSFNSNQPQHF
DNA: TGTGCCAGCAGCTTTAATAGCAATCAGCCCCAGCATTTT

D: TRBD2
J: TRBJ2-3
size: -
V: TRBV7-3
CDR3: CASSLGGMADTQYF
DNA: TGTGCCAGCAGCTTGGGGGGGATGGCAGATACGCAGTATTTT

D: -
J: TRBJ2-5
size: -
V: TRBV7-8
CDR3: CASSPNRARAQETQYF
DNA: TGTGCCAGCAGCCCCAACAGGGCCCGGGCCCAAGAGACCCAGTACTTC

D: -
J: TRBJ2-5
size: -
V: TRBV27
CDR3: CASSPLTGTAEETQYF
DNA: TGTGCCAGCAGTCCGCTCACAGGGACGGCGGAGGAGACCCAGTACTTC

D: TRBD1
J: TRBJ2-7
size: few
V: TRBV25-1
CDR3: CASSATGQGGHEQYF
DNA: TGTGCCAGCAGTGCCACCGGACAGGGGGGACACGAGCAGTACTTC

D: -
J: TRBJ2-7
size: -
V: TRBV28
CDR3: CASSLGGPFYEQYF
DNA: TGTGCCAGCAGTTTGGGGGGGCCCTTCTACGAGCAGTACTTC

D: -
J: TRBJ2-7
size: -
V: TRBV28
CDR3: CASRNPGSYEQYF
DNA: TGTGCCAGCAGAAACCCCGGCTCCTACGAGCAGTACTTC

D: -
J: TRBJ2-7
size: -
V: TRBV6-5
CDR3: CASSQGRTAAYEQYF
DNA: TGTGCCAGCAGCCAGGGACGGACAGCAGCCTACGAGCAGTACTTC

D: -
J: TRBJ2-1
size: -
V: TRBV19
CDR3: CASSLSTRARHEQFF
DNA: TGTGCCAGTAGTCTCTCTACTAGGGCCCGTCATGAGCAGTTCTTC

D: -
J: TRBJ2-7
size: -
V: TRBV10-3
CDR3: CAISENYGTLGQYF
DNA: TGTGCCATCAGTGAGAACTACGGTACTCTGGGGCAGTACTTC